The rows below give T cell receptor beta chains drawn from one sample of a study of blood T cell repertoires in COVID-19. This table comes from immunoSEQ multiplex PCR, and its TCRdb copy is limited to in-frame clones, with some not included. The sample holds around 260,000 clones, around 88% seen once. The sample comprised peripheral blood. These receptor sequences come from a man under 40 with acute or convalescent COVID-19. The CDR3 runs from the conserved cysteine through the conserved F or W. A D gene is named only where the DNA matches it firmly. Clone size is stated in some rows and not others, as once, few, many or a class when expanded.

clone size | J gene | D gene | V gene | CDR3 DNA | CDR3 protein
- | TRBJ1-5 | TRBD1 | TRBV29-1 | TGCAGCGTTGGAGCAGGGGGGAGTCAGCCCCAGCATTTT | CSVGAGGSQPQHF
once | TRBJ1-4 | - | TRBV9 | TGTGCCAGCAACCCATCAGGGGATGAAAAACTGTTTTTT | CASNPSGDEKLFF
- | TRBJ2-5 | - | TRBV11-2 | TGTGCCAGCAGCTTAGTTTCCGCAGGGGCCCTGGGAGAGACCCAGTACTTC | CASSLVSAGALGETQYF
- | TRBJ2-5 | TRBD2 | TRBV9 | TGTGCCAGCAGCGCCGGGACTAGCTCGACCCAGTACTTC | CASSAGTSSTQYF
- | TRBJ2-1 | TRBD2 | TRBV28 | TGTGCCAGCAGTTCCCCCCGGGTAGCGGGGCCCTACAATGAGCAGTTCTTC | CASSSPRVAGPYNEQFF
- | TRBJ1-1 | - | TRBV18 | TGTGCCAGCTCACCACAGCGGGACAACACTGAAGCTTTCTTT | CASSPQRDNTEAFF
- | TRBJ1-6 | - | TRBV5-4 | TGTGCCAGCAGCTTGGATCTTTTGGCGGCTTCACCCCTCCACTTT | CASSLDLLAASPLHF
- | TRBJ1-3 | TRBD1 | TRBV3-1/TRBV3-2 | TGTGCCAGCAGCCAGGACAGGGGTAACACCATATATTTT | CASSQDRGNTIYF
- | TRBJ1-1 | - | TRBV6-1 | TGTGCCAGCAGTGAAACGCACCGAGGGGGCACTGAAGCTTTCTTT | CASSETHRGGTEAFF
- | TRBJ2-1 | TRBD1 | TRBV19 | TGTGCCAGTAGTATAAGACAGGGGGTCTACAATGAGCAGTTCTTC | CASSIRQGVYNEQFF
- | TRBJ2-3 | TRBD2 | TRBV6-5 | TGTGCCAGCAGTCGGACTAGCGGATCAGATACGCAGTATTTT | CASSRTSGSDTQYF
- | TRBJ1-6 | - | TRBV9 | TGTGCCAGCAGCCCCAGAGGTGGTAAAGGGAGTCTCGGGTCCCTCCACTTT | CASSPRGGKGSLGSLHF
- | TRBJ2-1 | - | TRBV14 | TGTGCCAGCAGTCACGTATCAGGGGCTTCGGGGGAGCAGTTCTTC | CASSHVSGASGEQFF
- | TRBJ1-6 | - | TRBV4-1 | TGCGCCAGCAGCCAAGTCGCAGGACAGATAAATTCACCCCTCCACTTT | CASSQVAGQINSPLHF
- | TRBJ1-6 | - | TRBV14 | TGTGCCAGCAGCCTTGGGACATCTCGATCACCCCTCCACTTT | CASSLGTSRSPLHF
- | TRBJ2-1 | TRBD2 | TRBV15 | TGTGCCACCAGCAGAGGGGTGGCGGGAGGATCCTACAATGAGCAGTTCTTC | CATSRGVAGGSYNEQFF
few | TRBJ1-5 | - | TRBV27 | TGTGCCAGCCAATCTGAGGGAGGGACTAGCAATCAGCCCCAGCATTTT | CASQSEGGTSNQPQHF
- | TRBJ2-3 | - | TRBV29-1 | TGCAGCGGGACTAGCACAGATACGCAGTATTTT | CSGTSTDTQYF